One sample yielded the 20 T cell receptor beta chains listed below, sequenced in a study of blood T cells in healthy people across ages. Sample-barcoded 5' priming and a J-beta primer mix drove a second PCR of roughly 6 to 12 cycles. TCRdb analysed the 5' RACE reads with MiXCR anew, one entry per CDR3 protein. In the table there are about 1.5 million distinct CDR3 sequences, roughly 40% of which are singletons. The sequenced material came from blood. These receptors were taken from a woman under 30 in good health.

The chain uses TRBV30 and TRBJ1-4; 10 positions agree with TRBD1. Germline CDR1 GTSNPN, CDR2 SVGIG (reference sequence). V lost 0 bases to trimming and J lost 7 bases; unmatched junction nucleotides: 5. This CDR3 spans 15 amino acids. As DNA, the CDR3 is TGTGCCTGGAGTGTACCCCGGACAGGGGGTGAAAAACTGTTTTTT. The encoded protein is CAWSVPRTGGEKLFF.

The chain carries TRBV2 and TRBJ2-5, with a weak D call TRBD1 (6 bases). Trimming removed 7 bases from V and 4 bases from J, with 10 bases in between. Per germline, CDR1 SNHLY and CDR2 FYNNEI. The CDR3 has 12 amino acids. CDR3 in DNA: TGTGCCAGCACAGTACAGGGAGAGACCCAGTACTTC. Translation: CASTVQGETQYF.

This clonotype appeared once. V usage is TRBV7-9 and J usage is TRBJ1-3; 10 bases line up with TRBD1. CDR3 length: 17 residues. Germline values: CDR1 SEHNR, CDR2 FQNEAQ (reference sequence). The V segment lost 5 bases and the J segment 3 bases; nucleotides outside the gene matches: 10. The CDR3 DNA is TGTGCCAGCAGCCCCCCCCGGGACAGGGGTAGTGGAAACACCATATATTTT. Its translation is CASSPPRDRGSGNTIYF.

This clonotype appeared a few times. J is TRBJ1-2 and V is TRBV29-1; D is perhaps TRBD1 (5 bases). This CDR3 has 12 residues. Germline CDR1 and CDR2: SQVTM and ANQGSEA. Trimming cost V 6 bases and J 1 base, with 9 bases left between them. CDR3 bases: TGCAGCGTGTCCGACAGTAACTATGGCTACACCTTC. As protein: CSVSDSNYGYTF.

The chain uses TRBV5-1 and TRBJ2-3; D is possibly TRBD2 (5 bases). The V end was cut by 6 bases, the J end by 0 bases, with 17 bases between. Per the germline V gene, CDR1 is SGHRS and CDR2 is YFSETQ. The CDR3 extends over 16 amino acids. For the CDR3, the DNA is TGCGCCAGCAAAAGTCTCGGCGGGTTTAGCACAGATACGCAGTATTTT. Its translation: CASKSLGGFSTDTQYF.

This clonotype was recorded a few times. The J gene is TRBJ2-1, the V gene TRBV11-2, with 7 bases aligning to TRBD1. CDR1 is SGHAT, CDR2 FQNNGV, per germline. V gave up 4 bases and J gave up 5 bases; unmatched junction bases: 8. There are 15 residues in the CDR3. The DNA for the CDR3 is TGTGCCAGCAGCTCCCGACAGGGCGCAAACAATGAGCAGTTCTTC. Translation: CASSSRQGANNEQFF.

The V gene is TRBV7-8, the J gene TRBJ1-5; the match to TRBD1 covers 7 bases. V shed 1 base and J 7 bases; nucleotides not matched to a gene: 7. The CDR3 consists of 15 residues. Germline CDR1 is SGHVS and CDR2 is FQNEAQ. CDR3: CASSLGRAGGQPQHF. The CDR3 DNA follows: TGTGCCAGCAGCTTAGGGAGGGCAGGGGGACAGCCCCAGCATTTT.

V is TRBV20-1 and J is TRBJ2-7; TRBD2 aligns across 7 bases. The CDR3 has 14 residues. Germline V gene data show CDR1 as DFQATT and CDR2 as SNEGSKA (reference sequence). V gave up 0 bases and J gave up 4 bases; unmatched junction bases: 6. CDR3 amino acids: CSARERGGIYEQYF. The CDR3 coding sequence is TGCAGTGCTAGAGAGAGGGGAGGGATTTACGAGCAGTACTTC.

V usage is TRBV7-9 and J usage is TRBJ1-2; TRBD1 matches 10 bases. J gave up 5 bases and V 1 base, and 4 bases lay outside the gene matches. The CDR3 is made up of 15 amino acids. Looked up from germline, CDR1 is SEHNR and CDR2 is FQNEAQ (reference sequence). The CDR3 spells CASSLERDRGYGYTF. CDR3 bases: TGTGCCAGCAGCTTAGAACGGGACAGGGGATATGGCTACACCTTC.

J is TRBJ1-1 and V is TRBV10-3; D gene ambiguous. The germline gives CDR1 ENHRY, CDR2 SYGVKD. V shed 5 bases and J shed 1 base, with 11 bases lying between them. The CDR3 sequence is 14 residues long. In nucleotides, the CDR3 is TGTGCCATCAGTCCGGCGGGGTGGAACACTGAAGCTTTCTTT. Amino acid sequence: CAISPAGWNTEAFF.

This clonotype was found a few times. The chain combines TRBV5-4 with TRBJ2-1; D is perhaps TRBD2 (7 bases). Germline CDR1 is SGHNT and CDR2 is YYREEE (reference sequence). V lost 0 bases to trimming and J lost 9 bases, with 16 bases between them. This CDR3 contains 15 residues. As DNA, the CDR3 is TGTGCCAGCAGCTTGGGAGGGGGGGCCGTGGGTGAGCAGTTCTTC. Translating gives CASSLGGGAVGEQFF.

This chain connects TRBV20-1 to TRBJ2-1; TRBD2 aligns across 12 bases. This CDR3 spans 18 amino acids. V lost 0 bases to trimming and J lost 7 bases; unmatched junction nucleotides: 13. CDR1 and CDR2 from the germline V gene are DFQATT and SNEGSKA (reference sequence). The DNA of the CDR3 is TGCAGTGCTAGAGATAGACCCGGACTAGCGGGGCCGAAGAATGAGCAGTTCTTC. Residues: CSARDRPGLAGPKNEQFF.

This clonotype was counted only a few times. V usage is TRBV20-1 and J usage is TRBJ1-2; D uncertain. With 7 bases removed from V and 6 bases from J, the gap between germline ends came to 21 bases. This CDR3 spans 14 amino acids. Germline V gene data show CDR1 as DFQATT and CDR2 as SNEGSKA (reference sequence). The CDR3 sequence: CSVPSVEGLDGYTF. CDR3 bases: TGCAGTGTTCCCTCGGTGGAGGGATTAGATGGCTACACCTTC.

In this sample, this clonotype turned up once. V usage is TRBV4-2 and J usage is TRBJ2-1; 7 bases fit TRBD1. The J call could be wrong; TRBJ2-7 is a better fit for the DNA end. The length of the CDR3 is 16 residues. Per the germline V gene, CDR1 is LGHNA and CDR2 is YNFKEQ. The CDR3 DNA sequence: TGTGCCAGCAGCCAAGGACAGGGCCGAGAGTACAATGAGCAGTACTTC. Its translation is CASSQGQGREYNEQYF.

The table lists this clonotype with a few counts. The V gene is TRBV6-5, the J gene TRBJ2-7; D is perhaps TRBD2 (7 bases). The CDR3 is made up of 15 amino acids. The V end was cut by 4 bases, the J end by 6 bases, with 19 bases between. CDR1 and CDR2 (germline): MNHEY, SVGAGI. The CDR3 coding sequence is TGTGCCAGCAGTTCATCGTGGGAGGGAGGGGGCGAGCAGTACTTC. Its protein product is CASSSSWEGGGEQYF.

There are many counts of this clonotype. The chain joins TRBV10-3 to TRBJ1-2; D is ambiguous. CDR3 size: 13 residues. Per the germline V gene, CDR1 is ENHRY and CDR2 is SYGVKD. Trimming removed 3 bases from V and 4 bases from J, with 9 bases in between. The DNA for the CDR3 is TGTGCCATCAGTGATCGTCTGCTCTATGGCTACACCTTC. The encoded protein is CAISDRLLYGYTF.

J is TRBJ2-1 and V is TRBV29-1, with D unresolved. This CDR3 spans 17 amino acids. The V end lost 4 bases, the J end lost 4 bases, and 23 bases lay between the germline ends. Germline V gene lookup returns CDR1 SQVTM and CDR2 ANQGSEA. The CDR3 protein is CSVVGTKSIQSYNEQFF. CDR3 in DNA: TGCAGCGTTGTTGGAACCAAGTCCATACAATCATACAATGAGCAGTTCTTC.

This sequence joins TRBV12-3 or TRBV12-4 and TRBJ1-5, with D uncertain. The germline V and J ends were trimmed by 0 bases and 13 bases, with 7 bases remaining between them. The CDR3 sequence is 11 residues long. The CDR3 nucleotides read TGTGCCAGCAGTTTAGCGAACCCTCAGCATTTT. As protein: CASSLANPQHF.

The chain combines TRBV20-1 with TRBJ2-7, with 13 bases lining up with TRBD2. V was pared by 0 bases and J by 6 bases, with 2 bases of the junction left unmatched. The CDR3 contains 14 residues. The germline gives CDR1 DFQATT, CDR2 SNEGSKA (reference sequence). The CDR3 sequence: CSARDTSGRAEQYF. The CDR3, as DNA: TGCAGTGCTAGAGATACTAGCGGGAGGGCCGAGCAGTACTTC.

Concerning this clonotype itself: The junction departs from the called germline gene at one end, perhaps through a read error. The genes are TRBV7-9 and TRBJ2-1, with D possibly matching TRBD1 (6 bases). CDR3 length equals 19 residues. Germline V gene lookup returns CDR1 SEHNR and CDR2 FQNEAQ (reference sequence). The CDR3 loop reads CVSSLTPGQGRSSYNEQFF. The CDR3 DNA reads TGTGTCAGCAGCTTAACCCCGGGGCAGGGGCGAAGCTCCTACAATGAGCAGTTCTTC.